The present entry profiles one TCR beta chain with its context. What it binds is unknown. V was clipped by 5 bases and J by 0 bases; unmatched bases: 11. Germline CDR1 is SEHNR and CDR2 is FQNEAQ (reference sequence). This CDR3 is built from 17 residues. Primers included in the PCR were 60 Vbeta and 13 Jbeta primers. The data were produced by immunoSEQ multiplex PCR, yet TCRdb's version contains in-frame clones alone and is incomplete. This repertoire shows more than 85,000 clones, about three quarters found once; its top ten account for around 5.1%. The entry originates in a study of cytomegalovirus exposure and HLA in healthy donors. Whole-study results and caveats: TCR sequences were mostly rare, though some public TCRs occurred in many donors.

Sequenced sample: PBMCs. The chain employs TRBV7-9 and TRBJ2-3; TRBD2 matches at 7 bases. The sequence was collected from a male donor in good health and CMV-seronegative. In DNA form, the CDR3 reads TGTGCCAGCAGCCGAGGGGACGGGAGGCTTAGCACAGATACGCAGTATTTT. Encoded protein: CASSRGDGRLSTDTQYF.